Presented here are 20 T cell receptor beta chains from one specimen sequenced in a study of blood T cell repertoires in COVID-19 (dated by TCRdb to 2018 to 2021). The receptor library was made with the immunoSEQ multiplex PCR assay. Here the immuneACCESS table is served through TCRdb, limited to in-frame sequences with V and J called. Missing clones are a known gap in these copies; in checked studies unresolved V genes cover under half, and the rest lacks a known reason. Counted in this sample were approximately 160,000 clones; 65% to 85% of them appeared once. The top ten hold more than 7% of the sample. Sequenced material: peripheral blood. The receptors were sampled from an elderly woman with active or convalescent COVID-19.

This chain uses TRBV6-2 or TRBV6-3 with TRBJ1-5; D is ambiguous. Per germline, CDR1 MNHEY and CDR2 SVGEGT. Trimming removed 2 bases from V and 2 bases from J, with 10 bases in between. CDR3 size: 15 residues. The CDR3 reads CASSYNPAGNQPQHF. CDR3 bases: TGTGCCAGCAGTTACAACCCTGCGGGCAATCAGCCCCAGCATTTT.

The chain employs TRBV27 and TRBJ1-6; TRBD1 is a possible D gene (6 bases). The ends were cut back, 3 bases at V and 5 bases at J, with 11 bases in the middle. The CDR3 spans 15 residues. Germline V gives CDR1 MNHEY, CDR2 SMNVEV (reference sequence). The CDR3 loop is CASSFGTLNNSPLHF. CDR3 in DNA: TGTGCCAGCAGTTTCGGGACACTAAATAATTCACCCCTCCACTTT.

This clone was found a few times. V usage is TRBV25-1 and J usage is TRBJ1-1; D is unresolved. Per the germline V gene, CDR1 is MGHDK and CDR2 is SYGVNS. The CDR3 totals 14 residues. Trimming removed 8 bases from V and 6 bases from J, with 19 bases in between. This CDR3 reads CASGDVSGKPEAFF. CDR3 nucleotides: TGTGCCAGCGGGGATGTCTCGGGGAAACCTGAAGCTTTCTTT.

This clone was counted a few times. Additional DNA sequences in this sample encode the identical CDR3. V gene TRBV6-5 combines with J gene TRBJ1-1; tentatively, D is TRBD1 (6 bases). The ends were cut back, 6 bases at V and 4 bases at J, with 12 bases in the middle. Per the germline V gene, CDR1 is MNHEY and CDR2 is SVGAGI. The CDR3 is 13 residues long. The CDR3 protein is CASSRGGGTEAFF. In DNA, the CDR3 is TGTGCCAGCAGCAGAGGGGGGGGCACTGAAGCTTTCTTT.

The genes are TRBV2 and TRBJ2-7; D gene unclear. Germline loops: CDR1 SNHLY, CDR2 FYNNEI. The CDR3 loop spans 12 amino acids. Trimming took 6 bases from V and 4 from J, leaving 10 bases between them. CDR3 DNA: TGTGCCAGCAGGAACAACGATTACGAGCAGTACTTC. Encoded protein: CASRNNDYEQYF.

In this sample, this clone turned up once. The chain links TRBV14 to TRBJ1-2, with 7 bases fitting TRBD1. This CDR3 has 13 amino acids. Trimming took 5 bases from V and 7 from J; bases not matched to a gene: 7. Germline CDR1 reads SGHDN; CDR2 reads FVKESK. The CDR3 loop reads CASSLRGRGGYTF. Written as DNA, the CDR3 is TGTGCCAGCAGCTTAAGGGGGCGCGGTGGCTACACCTTC.

This chain uses TRBV19 with TRBJ1-2; no definite D call. CDR3 length: 13 residues. In germline, CDR1 is LNHDA, CDR2 SQIVND (reference sequence). The ends were cut back, 3 bases at V and 6 bases at J, with 11 bases in the middle. CDR3 residues: CASSIRWLDGYTF. Here the CDR3 DNA reads TGTGCCAGTAGTATCAGGTGGTTGGATGGCTACACCTTC.

This chain links TRBV7-2 with TRBJ1-2, with 11 bases lining up with TRBD1. CDR1 is SGHTA and CDR2 is FQGNSA in the germline V gene. V was pared by 4 bases and J by 7 bases, with 5 bases of the junction left unmatched. The CDR3 runs 14 residues. CDR3 in DNA: TGTGCCAGCAGCTCGGGACAGGGGGTTGGTGGCTACACCTTC. Translating it yields CASSSGQGVGGYTF.

This rearrangement joins TRBV5-1 to TRBJ2-3; 8 nucleotides agree with TRBD2. The germline V gene encodes CDR1 SGHRS and CDR2 YFSETQ. The CDR3 contains 14 residues. The V gene end was trimmed by 4 bases and the J gene end by 2 bases; junction bases not matched to a gene: 3. The CDR3 spells CASSIGGATDTQYF. The DNA for the CDR3 is TGCGCCAGCAGCATCGGGGGGGCCACAGATACGCAGTATTTT.

The J gene is TRBJ1-2, the V gene TRBV5-6, with 8 bases fitting TRBD1. The germline V gene has CDR1 SGHDT and CDR2 YYEEEE. J lost 7 bases, V lost 0 bases, and 2 bases had no gene match. The CDR3 is 13 residues long. The CDR3 spells CASSLGQGSGYTF. The CDR3 bases are TGTGCCAGCAGCTTGGGACAGGGGTCTGGCTACACCTTC.

J is TRBJ1-2 and V is TRBV5-1; D perhaps matches TRBD1 (5 bases). Trimming pared 0 bases from V and 9 bases from J, leaving 12 bases between. CDR3 size: 13 residues. Germline V gives CDR1 SGHRS, CDR2 YFSETQ. This CDR3 reads CASSLAGEGSYTF. In nucleotides, the CDR3 is TGCGCCAGCAGCTTGGCCGGGGAGGGGAGCTACACCTTC.

This sequence joins TRBV9 and TRBJ1-4; 7 bases match TRBD1. Germline trimming cut 4 bases from V and 5 bases from J; bases unmatched to any gene: 11. Germline CDR1 is SGDLS and CDR2 is YYNGEE. This CDR3 contains 16 residues. CDR3 sequence (DNA): TGTGCCAGCAGCCCCCGGGTGGGACAGCAAAATGAAAAACTGTTTTTT. It encodes CASSPRVGQQNEKLFF.

This clone showed up just a few times. This chain connects TRBV7-2 to TRBJ2-6; tentatively, D is TRBD2 (6 bases). The V end was cut by 0 bases, the J end by 0 bases, with 6 bases between. Germline-derived CDR1 and CDR2 are SGHTA and FQGNSA. The CDR3 is 16 residues long. DNA of the CDR3: TGTGCCAGCAGCTTAGCGGGGGGCTCTGGGGCCAACGTCCTGACTTTC. It translates to CASSLAGGSGANVLTF. Full variable domain (outside the CDR3, taken from reference TRBV7-2 and TRBJ2-6): GAGVSQSPSNKVTEKGKDVELRCDPISGHTALYWYRQSLGQGLEFLIYFQGNSAPDKSGLPSDRFSAERTGGSVSTLTIQRTQQEDSAVYLCASSLAGGSGANVLTFGAGSRLTVL.

A few counts support this clone. This chain links TRBV4-1 with TRBJ1-6; D is perhaps TRBD1 (5 bases). There are 16 residues in the CDR3. Looked up from germline, CDR1 is MGHRA and CDR2 is YSYEKL. V was cut by 6 bases and J by 0 bases, with 12 bases left in between. In nucleotides, the CDR3 is TGCGCCAGCAGTCCGACAGCTACCTCCTATAATTCACCCCTCCACTTT. Translating it yields CASSPTATSYNSPLHF.

The table lists this clone with a count of one. This rearrangement joins TRBV7-9 to TRBJ2-1; possible D gene TRBD1, 6 bases. CDR1 is SEHNR and CDR2 is FQNEAQ in the germline V gene (reference sequence). The CDR3 consists of 14 residues. V lost 5 bases and J lost 6, with 14 bases in between. The CDR3 nucleotides are TGTGCCAGCAGCCCAACAGGGTTAGGCAATGAGCAGTTCTTC. Protein sequence: CASSPTGLGNEQFF.

The chain has TRBV21-1 and TRBJ1-2; whether TRBD1, the table's D call, matches the DNA was not checked. TRBV21-1 is a pseudogene segment. This CDR3 spans 14 amino acids. The CDR3 sequence is CANRTGSRNYGYTF. The CDR3 DNA is TGTGCCAACCGGACAGGGTCTAGGAACTATGGCTACACCTTC.

The chain carries TRBV19 and TRBJ1-5, with D perhaps matching TRBD1 (6 bases). CDR1 and CDR2 (germline): LNHDA, SQIVND (reference sequence). The V gene lost 5 bases and the J gene lost 11 bases, with 16 bases spanning the gap. This CDR3 region has 13 residues. Here the CDR3 reads CASSPVTQGAQHF. The CDR3, as DNA: TGTGCCAGTAGTCCCGTGACACAGGGCGCCCAGCATTTT.

This chain joins TRBV6-2 or TRBV6-3 and TRBJ1-5, with D perhaps TRBD1 (5 bases). Trimming shortened V by 6 bases and J by 2 bases, and 14 bases separated the two germline ends. CDR1 and CDR2 (germline): MNHEY, SVGEGT. The CDR3 consists of 15 residues. The CDR3 DNA reads as TGTGCCAGCAGCAATCCGGGGGTCGGCAATCAGCCCCAGCATTTT. Translation gives CASSNPGVGNQPQHF.

This clone was picked up a small number of times. V and J are TRBV6-5 and TRBJ2-4; D perhaps matches TRBD1 (5 bases). This CDR3 spans 13 amino acids. Looked up from germline, CDR1 is MNHEY and CDR2 is SVGAGI. V lost 7 bases to trimming and J lost 6 bases, with 13 bases between them. The CDR3 bases are TGTGCCAGCAATCAGGGCCAGATAAACATTCAGTACTTC. This translates into CASNQGQINIQYF.

This clone has just one count. The V gene is TRBV2, the J gene TRBJ1-5, with 10 bases lining up with TRBD1. CDR1 and CDR2 from the germline V gene are SNHLY and FYNNEI. The CDR3 totals 15 residues. V shed 4 bases and J 6 bases; nucleotides not matched to a gene: 6. The CDR3: CASSAGTGVGQPQHF. DNA of the CDR3: TGTGCCAGCAGTGCCGGGACAGGGGTCGGTCAGCCCCAGCATTTT.